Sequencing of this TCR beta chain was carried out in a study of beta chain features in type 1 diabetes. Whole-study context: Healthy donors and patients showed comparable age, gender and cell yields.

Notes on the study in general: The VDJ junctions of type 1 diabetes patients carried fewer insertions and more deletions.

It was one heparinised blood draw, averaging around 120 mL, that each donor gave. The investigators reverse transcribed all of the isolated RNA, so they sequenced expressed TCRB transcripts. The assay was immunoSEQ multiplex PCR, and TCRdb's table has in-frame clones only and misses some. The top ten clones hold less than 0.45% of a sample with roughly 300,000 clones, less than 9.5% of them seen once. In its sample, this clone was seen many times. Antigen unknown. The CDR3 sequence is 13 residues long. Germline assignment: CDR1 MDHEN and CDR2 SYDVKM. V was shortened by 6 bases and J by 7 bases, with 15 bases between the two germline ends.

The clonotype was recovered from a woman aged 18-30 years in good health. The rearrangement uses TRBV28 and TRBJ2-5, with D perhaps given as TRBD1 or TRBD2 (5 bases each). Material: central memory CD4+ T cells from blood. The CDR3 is CASRQRDVGTQYF. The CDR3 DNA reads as TGTGCCAGCAGGCAAAGGGACGTGGGGACCCAGTACTTC.